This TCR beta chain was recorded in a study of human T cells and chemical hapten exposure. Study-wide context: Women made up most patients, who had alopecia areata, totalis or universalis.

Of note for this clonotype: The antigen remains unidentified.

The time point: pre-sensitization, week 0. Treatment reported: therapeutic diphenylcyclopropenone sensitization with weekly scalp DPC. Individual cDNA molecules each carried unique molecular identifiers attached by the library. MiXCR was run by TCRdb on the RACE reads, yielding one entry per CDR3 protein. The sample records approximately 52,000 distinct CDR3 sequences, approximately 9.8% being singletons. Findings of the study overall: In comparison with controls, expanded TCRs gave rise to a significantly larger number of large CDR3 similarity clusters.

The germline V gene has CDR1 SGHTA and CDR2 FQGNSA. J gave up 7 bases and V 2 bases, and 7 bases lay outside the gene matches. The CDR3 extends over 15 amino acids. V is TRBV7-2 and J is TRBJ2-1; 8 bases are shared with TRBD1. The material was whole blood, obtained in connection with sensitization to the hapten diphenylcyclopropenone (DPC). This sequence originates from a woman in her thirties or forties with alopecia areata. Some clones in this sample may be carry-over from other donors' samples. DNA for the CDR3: TGTGCCAGCAGCTTATTCTACAGGGGGTCGAATGAGCAGTTCTTC. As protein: CASSLFYRGSNEQFF. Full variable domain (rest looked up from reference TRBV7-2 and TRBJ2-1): GAGVSQSPSNKVTEKGKDVELRCDPISGHTALYWYRQSLGQGLEFLIYFQGNSAPDKSGLPSDRFSAERTGGSVSTLTIQRTQQEDSAVYLCASSLFYRGSNEQFFGPGTRLTVL.